Following are 27 T cell receptor beta chains from one sample sequenced in a study of response to subunit inactivated influenza vaccine. TCRdb fed the RT-PCR reads into MiXCR, producing one record per CDR3 protein. The data contain hundreds of thousands of distinct CDR3 sequences, 10% to 15% of them singletons. The specimen was PBMCs from blood, collected roughly 6 weeks after vaccination. The receptors shown here come from a man in his fifties or sixties who received an inactivated influenza vaccine.

Ten or more counts support this clonotype. This CDR3 is CASTLGWREGPNEQFF. CDR3 nucleotide sequence: TGTGCCAGCACCCTCGGGTGGCGGGAGGGCCCCAATGAGCAGTTCTTC. The J gene is TRBJ2-1, the V gene TRBV12-3 or TRBV12-4, with TRBD2 matching over 9 bases. The CDR3 loop spans 16 amino acids. Germline trimming cut 7 bases from V and 6 bases from J; bases unmatched to any gene: 13.

The chain has TRBV10-2 and TRBJ1-6, with 7 bases matching TRBD1. J gave up 5 bases and V 3 bases, and 4 bases lay outside the gene matches. CDR3 length: 15 amino acids. Per germline, CDR1 WSHSY and CDR2 SAAADI. The CDR3 DNA follows: TGCGCCAGCAGTGACGGGGGACAGCATAATTCACCCCTCCACTTT. This translates into CASSDGGQHNSPLHF.

J is TRBJ2-7 and V is TRBV12-3 or TRBV12-4; D ambiguous. Trimming removed 5 bases from V and 0 bases from J, with 17 bases in between. The CDR3 totals 16 residues. The CDR3 here is CASSLTALLRSYEQYF. CDR3 DNA: TGTGCCAGCAGTCTTACTGCGCTTCTACGCTCCTACGAGCAGTACTTC.

This chain joins TRBV6-1 and TRBJ2-1; no definite D call. The germline V gene encodes CDR1 MNHNS and CDR2 SASEGT. This CDR3 has 13 amino acids. The V end lost 0 bases, the J end lost 5 bases, and 5 bases lay between the germline ends. The CDR3 DNA follows: TGTGCCAGCAGTGAAGCAAGAAACAATGAGCAGTTCTTC. Its protein product is CASSEARNNEQFF.

This clonotype was counted only a few times. The chain is built from TRBV20-1 and TRBJ2-1; D remains unclear. From germline, CDR1 is DFQATT and CDR2 SNEGSKA (reference sequence). The CDR3 covers 12 residues. The V and J ends lost 2 bases and 5 bases respectively, with 7 bases between them. CDR3 residues: CSARSLDNEQFF. CDR3 bases: TGCAGTGCTAGATCGCTAGACAATGAGCAGTTCTTC.

This clonotype was detected only a few times. The chain employs TRBV4-1 and TRBJ1-1; D perhaps matches TRBD1 (6 bases). With 0 bases removed from V and 6 bases from J, the gap between germline ends came to 20 bases. Germline loops: CDR1 MGHRA, CDR2 YSYEKL. The CDR3 contains 17 residues. In DNA form, the CDR3 reads TGCGCCAGCAGCCAAGAGCGGGGGGCAGCAATCCACGCTGAAGCTTTCTTT. Protein: CASSQERGAAIHAEAFF.

This chain joins TRBV5-1 and TRBJ2-3; 10 nucleotides align to TRBD2. Germline-derived CDR1 and CDR2 are SGHRS and YFSETQ. This CDR3 contains 15 residues. The V and J ends lost 3 bases and 6 bases, in that order; junction bases with no gene match: 7. Here the CDR3 reads CASSSNPSGGDTQYF. In nucleotides, the CDR3 is TGCGCCAGCAGCTCGAACCCTAGCGGGGGCGATACGCAGTATTTT.

Only a few counts were recorded for this clonotype. The rearrangement links TRBV6-2 or TRBV6-3 to TRBJ1-5; D not certain. CDR1 is MNHEY, CDR2 SVGEGT, per germline. The CDR3 covers 16 residues. V was pared by 0 bases and J by 0 bases, with 9 bases between. The CDR3 DNA reads as TGTGCCAGCAGTTACTCGATTGGGGATAGCAATCAGCCCCAGCATTTT. Amino acids: CASSYSIGDSNQPQHF.

The chain is built from TRBV12-3 or TRBV12-4 and TRBJ1-4; no clear D. The CDR3 is made up of 12 amino acids. Trimming pared 3 bases from V and 7 bases from J, leaving 6 bases between. The DNA of the CDR3 is TGTGCCAGCAGTTTTGTTTTTGAAAAACTGTTTTTT. As protein: CASSFVFEKLFF.

The chain employs TRBV20-1 and TRBJ2-7; no definite D call. This CDR3 comprises 12 residues. V was pared by 0 bases and J by 4 bases, with 7 bases between. The germline V gene has CDR1 DFQATT and CDR2 SNEGSKA (reference sequence). The DNA of the CDR3 is TGCAGTGCTAGAGAAATCGTATACGAGCAGTACTTC. It is translated as CSAREIVYEQYF.

This clonotype was counted a few times. A read error may account for a junction end that differs from germline. J is TRBJ2-3 and V is TRBV4-1, with TRBD2 matching 10 bases. Per the germline V gene, CDR1 is MGHRA and CDR2 is YSYEKL. This CDR3 spans 17 amino acids. The CDR3 spells CASSQGSSGRRGDTQYF. CDR3 bases: TGCGCCAGCAGTCAAGGGTCTAGCGGGAGAAGAGGAGATACGCAGTATTTT.

The table lists this clonotype with many counts. The V and J genes are TRBV29-1 and TRBJ2-2; no clear D. CDR1 and CDR2 (germline): SQVTM, ANQGSEA. The CDR3 is made up of 12 amino acids. Trimming cost V 7 bases and J 5 bases, with 11 bases left between them. The DNA of the CDR3 is TGCAGCGGCCGTACATTAACCGGGGAGCTGTTTTTT. Translated, it gives CSGRTLTGELFF.

This clonotype was detected only a few times. V usage is TRBV7-2 and J usage is TRBJ2-2; 8 positions agree with TRBD1. The CDR3 consists of 16 residues. From germline, CDR1 is SGHTA and CDR2 FQGNSA. The V gene end was trimmed by 2 bases and the J gene end by 7 bases; junction bases not matched to a gene: 9. The CDR3 reads CASSLYEQGAVGELFF. CDR3 nucleotide sequence: TGTGCCAGCAGCTTATATGAGCAGGGGGCTGTCGGGGAGCTGTTTTTT.

The chain links TRBV7-8 to TRBJ2-5, with 10 bases identical to TRBD2. The junction had 9 bases not matched to a gene; V was cut back by 3 bases and J by 5 bases. Germline loops: CDR1 SGHVS, CDR2 FQNEAQ. The CDR3 spans 16 residues. The chain's CDR3 is CASSLASGRGLETQYF. The CDR3 DNA reads TGTGCCAGCAGCTTGGCTAGCGGGAGAGGGTTGGAGACCCAGTACTTC. The full variable domain, rest sourced from reference TRBV7-8 and TRBJ2-5, is GAGVSQSPRYKVAKRGQDVALRCDPISGHVSLFWYQQALGQGPEFLTYFQNEAQLDKSGLPSDRFFAERPEGSVSTLKIQRTQQEDSAVYLCASSLASGRGLETQYFGPGTRLLVL.

This clonotype has ten or more counts. This chain connects TRBV5-1 to TRBJ2-1; unclear D gene. This CDR3 is built from 15 residues. Germline V gene sequence: CDR1 SGHRS, CDR2 YFSETQ. The V end was cut by 4 bases, the J end by 1 base, with 12 bases between. The CDR3 bases are TGCGCCAGCAGCCCGGCTAGTTCATCCTACAATGAGCAGTTCTTC. This translates into CASSPASSSYNEQFF.

This clonotype has more than one count but fewer than ten. The gene calls are TRBV5-1 and TRBJ2-4, with 9 positions matching TRBD1. The CDR3 has 14 amino acids. Per the germline V gene, CDR1 is SGHRS and CDR2 is YFSETQ. V gave up 4 bases and J gave up 9 bases; unmatched junction bases: 8. DNA for the CDR3: TGCGCCAGCAGCGCCCGACAGGGGGGCGGCATTCAGTACTTC. Residues: CASSARQGGGIQYF.

This clonotype was detected ten times or more. A junction boundary mismatches the germline segment, possibly from a read error. The chain has TRBV5-1 and TRBJ2-2; possible D gene TRBD1, 7 bases. Germline V gene data show CDR1 as SGHRS and CDR2 as YFSETQ. This CDR3 spans 15 amino acids. The CDR3 sequence: CASSLRQGGTGELFF. The CDR3 DNA sequence: TGTGCCAGCAGTCTTAGACAGGGAGGCACCGGGGAGCTGTTTTTT.

V gene TRBV4-2 combines with J gene TRBJ2-5, with 9 bases that match TRBD1. With V trimmed by 4 bases and J by 5 bases, 5 bases remained unmatched. CDR3 size: 14 residues. Looked up from germline, CDR1 is LGHNA and CDR2 is YNFKEQ. The CDR3 DNA sequence: TGTGCCAGCAGCCCTGCCGGACAGGGGGAGACCCAGTACTTC. Translation: CASSPAGQGETQYF.

This clonotype has just a few counts. The chain employs TRBV15 and TRBJ2-7; D possibly uses TRBD1 or TRBD2 (5 bases each). Looked up from germline, CDR1 is LNHNV and CDR2 is YYDKDF (reference sequence). V was pared by 3 bases and J by 4 bases, with 13 bases between. CDR3 length: 14 amino acids. CDR3 protein: CATSSKGRGYEQYF. The CDR3 DNA is TGTGCCACCAGCAGTAAGGGGCGCGGGTACGAGCAGTACTTC.

This clonotype was observed a few times. The chain uses TRBV7-2 and TRBJ2-1; 9 bases agree with TRBD1. J gave up 6 bases and V 6 bases, and 9 bases lay outside the gene matches. Looked up from germline, CDR1 is SGHTA and CDR2 is FQGNSA. The CDR3 has 15 amino acids. In DNA, the CDR3 is TGTGCCAGCAGGTTTACAGGGGGCGCGGGCAATGAGCAGTTCTTC. This codes for CASRFTGGAGNEQFF.

This clonotype appeared a few times. The V call is TRBV7-9, the J call TRBJ1-1; D call uncertain. This CDR3 has 17 amino acids. Trimming stripped 1 base from V and 1 base from J, with 16 bases between. The germline CDR1 and CDR2 sequences are SEHNR and FQNEAQ (reference sequence). The CDR3 reads CASSLGGRRLQNTEAFF. The CDR3 DNA sequence: TGTGCCAGCAGCTTAGGTGGTAGGAGACTTCAGAACACTGAAGCTTTCTTT.

The genes are TRBV29-1 and TRBJ2-7; no definite D call. This CDR3 has 15 amino acids. V lost 2 bases to trimming and J lost 2 bases, with 16 bases between them. From germline, CDR1 is SQVTM and CDR2 ANQGSEA. CDR3 nucleotides: TGCAGCGTTGAAATTTTATCAAATCGGCCCTACGAGCAGTACTTC. Amino acid sequence: CSVEILSNRPYEQYF.

The V gene is TRBV11-2, the J gene TRBJ2-1, with D maybe TRBD1 (6 bases). The CDR3 totals 13 residues. Germline values: CDR1 SGHAT, CDR2 FQNNGV. V gave up 5 bases and J gave up 8 bases, with 13 bases separating them. The CDR3 reads CASSTLQGDEQFF. Here the CDR3 DNA reads TGTGCCAGCAGCACCCTACAGGGCGATGAGCAGTTCTTC.

The table lists this clonotype with a few counts. V gene TRBV13 combines with J gene TRBJ2-7; 10 bases fit TRBD2. Germline values: CDR1 PRHDT, CDR2 FYEKMQ (reference sequence). This CDR3 is built from 15 residues. J lost 3 bases, V lost 1 base, and 3 bases had no gene match. DNA of the CDR3: TGTGCCAGCAGCTTAGAGGCTAGCGGGGGCTACGAGCAGTACTTC. This sequence encodes CASSLEASGGYEQYF.

The V call is TRBV4-1, the J call TRBJ1-1; D gene unclear. The CDR3 runs 14 residues. V shed 1 base and J shed 6 bases, with 12 bases lying between them. Germline V gene lookup returns CDR1 MGHRA and CDR2 YSYEKL. In DNA, the CDR3 is TGCGCCAGCAGCCAAGGTCTAGGCCGGGCTGAAGCTTTCTTT. Amino acid sequence: CASSQGLGRAEAFF.

V is TRBV2 and J is TRBJ2-7; D call uncertain. Deletions cut 5 bases from V and 2 bases from J, with 13 bases between. There are 14 residues in the CDR3. The germline gives CDR1 SNHLY, CDR2 FYNNEI. The DNA for the CDR3 is TGTGCCAGCAGTTTTGTTAGCAGTACCTACGAGCAGTACTTC. It yields the protein CASSFVSSTYEQYF. Supplemented by reference TRBV2 and TRBJ2-7, the full variable domain reads EPEVTQTPSHQVTQMGQEVILRCVPISNHLYFYWYRQILGQKVEFLVSFYNNEISEKSEIFDDQFSVERPDGSNFTLKIRSTKLEDSAMYFCASSFVSSTYEQYFGPGTRLTVT.

This clonotype was picked up a small number of times. The gene calls are TRBV9 and TRBJ2-3; no firm D call. The germline V gene has CDR1 SGDLS and CDR2 YYNGEE. The CDR3 runs to 18 residues. The V gene lost 0 bases and the J gene lost 1 base, with 18 bases spanning the gap. CDR3 amino acids: CASSVGWLGTGGTDTQYF. For the CDR3, the DNA is TGTGCCAGCAGCGTAGGATGGTTGGGAACGGGTGGCACAGATACGCAGTATTTT.